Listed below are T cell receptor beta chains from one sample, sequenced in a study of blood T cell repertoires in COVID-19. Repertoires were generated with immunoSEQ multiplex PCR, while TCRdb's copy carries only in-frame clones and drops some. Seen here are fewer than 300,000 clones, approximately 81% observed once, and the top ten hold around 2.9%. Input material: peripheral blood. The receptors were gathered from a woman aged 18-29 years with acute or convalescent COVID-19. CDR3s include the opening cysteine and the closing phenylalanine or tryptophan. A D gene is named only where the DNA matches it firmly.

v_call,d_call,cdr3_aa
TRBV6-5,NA,CASTQGPYNSPLHF
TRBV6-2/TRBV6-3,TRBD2,CASSSGRAGEQYF
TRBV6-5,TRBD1,CASSYGQGRGNFEQYF
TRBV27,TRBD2,CASSSRSGSNFYEQYF
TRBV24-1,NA,CATSGGSGSTDTQYF
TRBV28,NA,CATRGGDEQFF
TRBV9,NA,CASSVALGSAYEQYF
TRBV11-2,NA,CASSLGGFLWENIQYF
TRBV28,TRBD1,CASSSGQNNSPLHF
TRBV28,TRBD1,CASSLPTGNYYEQYF
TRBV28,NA,CASSPRGLGVGNEQFF
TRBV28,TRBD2,CASSGLAGAYNEQFF
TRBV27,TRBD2,CASSPGLAGVYEQYF
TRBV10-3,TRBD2,CATGTSGSRGNEQFF
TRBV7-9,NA,CASSQGETQYF
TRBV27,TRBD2,CASSWLAGIDTQYF
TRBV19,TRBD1,CASTGGQGVYGYTF
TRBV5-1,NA,CASSSDTYEQYF
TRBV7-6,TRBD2,CASSLAYSGRGTDTQYF
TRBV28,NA,CASSPRRHPANYGYTF
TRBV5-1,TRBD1,CASSLGQGADIQYF
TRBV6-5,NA,CASSYTGDQPQHF
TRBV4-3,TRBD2,CASSQEVTSTSGTLYNEQFF
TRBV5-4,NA,CASSSSATSYNEQFF
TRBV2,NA,CASSEGQYGYTF
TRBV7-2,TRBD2,CASSLGTSGNRYEQFF
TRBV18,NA,CASSLEPPITYNEQFF
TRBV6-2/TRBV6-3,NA,CASSYSLASRSLETQYF
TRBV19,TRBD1,CASSPATGSYGYTF
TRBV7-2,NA,CASSLGSGVGYEQYF
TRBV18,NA,CASSQFGGFREMNTEAFF
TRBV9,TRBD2,CASSARLAGEFGETQYF
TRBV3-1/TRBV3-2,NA,CASSLGQGNTIYF
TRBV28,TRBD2,CASSSQGGLAGVLVETQYF
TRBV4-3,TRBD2,CASSQAYTPAGIHEQYF
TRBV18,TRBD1,CASSPVTGGRAEAFF
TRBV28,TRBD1,CVSRPGQGARVETQYF
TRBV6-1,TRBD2,CASSGRRTSGRGSYEQYF
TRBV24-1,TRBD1,CATSEPSRQGGGYEQYF
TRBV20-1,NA,CSASGGREAFF
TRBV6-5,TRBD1,CASSYLTTGAGELFF
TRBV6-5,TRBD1,CASSSTGTGTTIYF
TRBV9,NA,CASSVMDSYNEQFF
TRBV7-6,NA,CASSLSRTSNSPLHF
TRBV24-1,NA,CATSDTGSVAEAFF
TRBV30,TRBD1,CAWRRTGPGWGSYEQYF
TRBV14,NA,CASSQQGYEQFF